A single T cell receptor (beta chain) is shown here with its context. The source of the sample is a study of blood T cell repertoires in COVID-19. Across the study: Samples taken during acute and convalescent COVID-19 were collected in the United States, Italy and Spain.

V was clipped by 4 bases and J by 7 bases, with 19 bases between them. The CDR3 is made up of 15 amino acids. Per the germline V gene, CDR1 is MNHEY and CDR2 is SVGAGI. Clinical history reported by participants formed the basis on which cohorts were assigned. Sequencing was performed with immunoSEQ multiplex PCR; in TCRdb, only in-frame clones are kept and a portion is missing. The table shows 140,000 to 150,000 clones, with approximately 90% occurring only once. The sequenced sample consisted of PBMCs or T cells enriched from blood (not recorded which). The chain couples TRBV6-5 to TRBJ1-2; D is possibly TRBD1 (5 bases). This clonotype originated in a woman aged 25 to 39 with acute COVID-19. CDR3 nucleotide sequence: TGTGCCAGCAGTTCGGAGGGGATCATGTATCGTGGCTACACCTTC. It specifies CASSSEGIMYRGYTF.